The 14 T cell receptor beta chains below were found in one sample sequenced in a study of T cells after yellow fever vaccination. TCRdb recomputed calls from the 5' RACE reads with MiXCR, one row per CDR3 protein. The repertoire includes some 120,000 distinct CDR3 sequences, around 15% of them detected once, and roughly two fifths sits in the top ten. Specimen: CD8+ T cells sorted from PBMCs, collected 5 days after the yellow fever booster vaccination. All receptors derive from a man aged 18 to 30 who received the YFV17D yellow fever vaccine.

A few counts support this clonotype. The V and J genes are TRBV30 and TRBJ2-2; no reliable D call. Germline CDR1 and CDR2: GTSNPN and SVGIG (reference sequence). CDR3 length: 13 amino acids. V was trimmed by 1 base and J by 1 base, leaving 4 bases between them. The CDR3 region has the DNA TGTGCCTGGAGTGCGGGGAACACCGGGGAGCTGTTTTTT. The encoded protein is CAWSAGNTGELFF.

The chain has TRBV7-8 and TRBJ2-3, with 9 bases fitting TRBD2. There are 20 residues in the CDR3. V lost 4 bases to trimming and J lost 2 bases; unmatched junction nucleotides: 19. In germline, CDR1 is SGHVS, CDR2 FQNEAQ. DNA of the CDR3: TGTGCCAGCAGCTCGGCCAAAGGGGGGCTAGCGGGGATAAACACAGATACGCAGTATTTT. Its translation: CASSSAKGGLAGINTDTQYF.

In this sample, this clonotype turned up a few times. The rearrangement joins TRBV6-2 or TRBV6-3 to TRBJ2-2; D is unresolved. Germline CDR1 and CDR2: MNHEY and SVGEGT. The V end lost 8 bases, the J end lost 4 bases, and 5 bases lay between the germline ends. This CDR3 is built from 11 residues. CDR3 nucleotide sequence: TGTGCCAGCGAGTTCACCGGGGAGCTGTTTTTT. Translating gives CASEFTGELFF.

This clonotype was detected a few times. V is TRBV20-1 and J is TRBJ1-1; a possible D gene is TRBD1 (5 bases). V lost 6 bases and J 0 bases, leaving 17 bases between the germline ends. From germline, CDR1 is DFQATT and CDR2 SNEGSKA (reference sequence). The CDR3 has 15 amino acids. CDR3 nucleotides: TGCAGTGCCCCACCAGGGTGGGGCCTGAACACTGAAGCTTTCTTT. Its translation is CSAPPGWGLNTEAFF.

CDR3 DNA: TGTGCCAGCAGCAAAGGCTCTATAAGGACAGTCCTAGGCAAAAACATTCAGTACTTC. Protein product: CASSKGSIRTVLGKNIQYF. The V and J genes are TRBV21-1 and TRBJ2-4; the table calls TRBD1, which could not be checked here. TRBV21-1 is shown as a pseudogene. This CDR3 contains 19 residues.

This rearrangement joins TRBV2 to TRBJ2-1; D gene unclear. V was shortened by 8 bases and J by 1 base, with 6 bases between the two germline ends. In germline, CDR1 is SNHLY, CDR2 FYNNEI. The CDR3 spans 12 residues. The CDR3 coding sequence is TGTGCCAGCGTAAGTTCCTACAATGAGCAGTTCTTC. Translated, it gives CASVSSYNEQFF.

The J gene is TRBJ2-1, the V gene TRBV4-3; D gene ambiguous. CDR3 length: 15 residues. Germline V gene lookup returns CDR1 LGHNA and CDR2 YSLEER. With 0 bases removed from V and 8 bases from J, the gap between germline ends came to 14 bases. The CDR3 here is CASSQEVMIRDEQFF. CDR3 coding DNA: TGCGCCAGCAGCCAAGAGGTGATGATTCGGGATGAGCAGTTCTTC.

This clonotype was counted only a few times. The genes are TRBV29-1 and TRBJ2-5; D unresolved. CDR1 is SQVTM, CDR2 ANQGSEA, per germline. V was pared by 1 base and J by 4 bases, with 13 bases between. The CDR3 has 14 amino acids. The CDR3 loop reads CSVEATGVGETQYF. CDR3 in DNA: TGCAGCGTTGAAGCCACTGGGGTAGGAGAGACCCAGTACTTC.

The chain couples TRBV5-1 to TRBJ2-2, with D possibly being TRBD1 or TRBD2 (5 bases each). V gave up 0 bases and J gave up 4 bases, with 16 bases separating them. CDR1 is SGHRS and CDR2 is YFSETQ in the germline V gene. This CDR3 is built from 17 residues. This chain's CDR3 is CASSLAEVGTSTGELFF. CDR3 sequence (DNA): TGCGCCAGCAGCTTGGCCGAGGTAGGGACGAGCACCGGGGAGCTGTTTTTT.

V gene TRBV5-1 combines with J gene TRBJ2-7; D might be TRBD1 (5 bases). Germline V CDR1 and CDR2: SGHRS, YFSETQ. The V end was cut by 3 bases, the J end by 2 bases, with 9 bases between. CDR3 length: 13 residues. As DNA, the CDR3 is TGCGCCAGCAGCTGGACACGGACCTACGAGCAGTACTTC. Its protein product is CASSWTRTYEQYF.

The CDR3 region is CSAQVSGGAGDTQYF. For the CDR3, the DNA is TGCAGCGCCCAAGTCAGCGGGGGGGCAGGAGATACGCAGTATTTT. The V and J genes are TRBV29-1 and TRBJ2-3, with 10 bases lining up with TRBD2. Germline assignment: CDR1 SQVTM and CDR2 ANQGSEA. The CDR3 is 15 amino acids. V shed 7 bases, J shed 5 bases, and the junction held 12 bases outside the gene matches.

This rearrangement joins TRBV6-2 or TRBV6-3 to TRBJ2-5; 8 nucleotides align to TRBD1. This CDR3 is 16 amino acids long. J was trimmed by 2 bases and V by 2 bases; bases with no gene match: 7. Germline CDR1 MNHEY, CDR2 SVGEGT. As DNA, the CDR3 is TGTGCCAGCAGTTACCTGGGACAGGACCTACAAGAGACCCAGTACTTC. Translated, it gives CASSYLGQDLQETQYF.

This sequence joins TRBV7-3 and TRBJ2-5; TRBD1 is a possible D gene (6 bases). Between the trimmed V and J ends, which lost 5 bases and 7 bases, there was a span of 17 bases. Germline V gives CDR1 SGHTA, CDR2 FQGTGA. The CDR3 is made up of 14 amino acids. The CDR3 DNA reads TGTGCCAGCAGCATCACAGGGAGTCCGGGGACCCAGTACTTC. Translation gives CASSITGSPGTQYF.

The chain combines TRBV9 with TRBJ2-2; 16 bases match TRBD2. The germline gives CDR1 SGDLS, CDR2 YYNGEE. This CDR3 comprises 18 residues. The J segment lost 1 base and the V segment lost 4 bases, leaving 4 bases of the junction unmatched. Here the CDR3 DNA reads TGTGCCAGCAGCCCGGGACTAGCGGGGGGGTGGAACACCGGGGAGCTGTTTTTT. Its protein product is CASSPGLAGGWNTGELFF.